A selection of T cell receptor beta chains follows, all from one sample in a study of memory CD4+ T cells and cytomegalovirus serostatus. Only in-frame clones appear in the TCRdb table, and some are missing; sequencing was by immunoSEQ multiplex PCR. The sample carries approximately 45,000 clones, about 79% recorded once. Sequenced material: memory CD4+ T cells from blood. Receptors were obtained from an adult in good health and CMV-seronegative. The CDR3 runs from the conserved cysteine through the conserved F or W. A D gene is named only where the DNA matches it firmly. The size entry is marked missing in some rows and otherwise reads once, few, many or a size class.

j_gene: TRBJ2-7; d_gene: TRBD2; abundance: .; v_gene: TRBV7-2; CDR3nt: TGTGCCAGCAGCTTCGGGGGAGGGTACGAGCAGTACTTC; CDR3aa: CASSFGGGYEQYF
j_gene: TRBJ1-1; d_gene: TRBD1; abundance: once; v_gene: TRBV30; CDR3nt: TGTGCCTGGAGCGCGGACAGGGGGACTGAAGCTTTCTTT; CDR3aa: CAWSADRGTEAFF
j_gene: TRBJ2-2; d_gene: TRBD1; abundance: .; v_gene: TRBV29-1; CDR3nt: TGCAGCGCTACGGACAGGGGGCGCGCCGGGGAGCTGTTTTTT; CDR3aa: CSATDRGRAGELFF
j_gene: TRBJ1-2; d_gene: TRBD1; abundance: .; v_gene: TRBV5-4; CDR3nt: TGTGCCAGCAGCTGGTGGACAGGCGAGGGCTACACCTTC; CDR3aa: CASSWWTGEGYTF
j_gene: TRBJ1-2; d_gene: .; abundance: .; v_gene: TRBV7-8; CDR3nt: TGTGCCAGCAGCCTTTCGCAGGGACTTGGCTACACCTTC; CDR3aa: CASSLSQGLGYTF
j_gene: TRBJ1-2; d_gene: .; abundance: .; v_gene: TRBV7-9; CDR3nt: TGTGCCAGCAGCTTAGAGAAAGGGGCCGGCTACACCTTC; CDR3aa: CASSLEKGAGYTF
j_gene: TRBJ2-3; d_gene: TRBD1; abundance: .; v_gene: TRBV7-8; CDR3nt: TGTGCCAGCAGCGCCGAGGGGGCGGGTGGCACGCAGTATTTT; CDR3aa: CASSAEGAGGTQYF
j_gene: TRBJ2-5; d_gene: TRBD1; abundance: few; v_gene: TRBV5-4; CDR3nt: TGTGCCAGCAGCCGGGACAGGGAGACCCAGTACTTC; CDR3aa: CASSRDRETQYF
j_gene: TRBJ1-1; d_gene: .; abundance: .; v_gene: TRBV7-2; CDR3nt: TGTGCCAGCAGCTTCCGTCAGGGTGGCTTGAACACTGAAGCTTTCTTT; CDR3aa: CASSFRQGGLNTEAFF
j_gene: TRBJ2-7; d_gene: TRBD1; abundance: .; v_gene: TRBV7-2; CDR3nt: TGTGCCAGCAGCCCGGGACAGCCGGCCTACGAGCAGTACTTC; CDR3aa: CASSPGQPAYEQYF
j_gene: TRBJ2-1; d_gene: .; abundance: .; v_gene: TRBV11-3; CDR3nt: TGTGCCAGCAGCTTATTCGGCGGTTCCTACAATGAGCAGTTCTTC; CDR3aa: CASSLFGGSYNEQFF
j_gene: TRBJ1-1; d_gene: .; abundance: .; v_gene: TRBV5-1; CDR3nt: TGCGCCAGCAGCTTGGGGGCAGCGAGAATGAACACTGAAGCTTTCTTT; CDR3aa: CASSLGAARMNTEAFF
j_gene: TRBJ2-1; d_gene: .; abundance: .; v_gene: TRBV5-1; CDR3nt: TGCGCCAGCAGCTTGGGATCGTCGACGGGACACAATGAGCAGTTCTTC; CDR3aa: CASSLGSSTGHNEQFF
j_gene: TRBJ2-5; d_gene: .; abundance: .; v_gene: TRBV7-2; CDR3nt: TGTGCCAGCAGCCGCCGCGGTGAGACCCAGTACTTC; CDR3aa: CASSRRGETQYF
j_gene: TRBJ1-1; d_gene: .; abundance: .; v_gene: TRBV25-1; CDR3nt: TGTGCCAGCAGTGAAAGGGAGGGAACACTAGGTACTGAAGCTTTCTTT; CDR3aa: CASSEREGTLGTEAFF
j_gene: TRBJ2-5; d_gene: .; abundance: .; v_gene: TRBV13; CDR3nt: TGTGCCAGCAGCTTCAATACGCGGGGAAACCAAGAGACCCAGTACTTC; CDR3aa: CASSFNTRGNQETQYF
j_gene: TRBJ2-7; d_gene: .; abundance: .; v_gene: TRBV4-2; CDR3nt: TGTGCCAGCAGCCAAGTTCTCTCTAGCGTTCTCTACGAGCAGTACTTC; CDR3aa: CASSQVLSSVLYEQYF
j_gene: TRBJ2-3; d_gene: TRBD1; abundance: .; v_gene: TRBV5-4; CDR3nt: TGTGCCAGCAGCGTCACCGGGACAGGGGGCACAGATACGCAGTATTTT; CDR3aa: CASSVTGTGGTDTQYF
j_gene: TRBJ2-3; d_gene: .; abundance: .; v_gene: TRBV7-9; CDR3nt: TGTGCCAGCAGCCCCTTCTCCGATACGCAGTATTTT; CDR3aa: CASSPFSDTQYF
j_gene: TRBJ2-5; d_gene: TRBD2; abundance: .; v_gene: TRBV9; CDR3nt: TGTGCCAGCAGCGTGGGACTAGCGGGAAAAACCCGAGAGACCCAGTACTTC; CDR3aa: CASSVGLAGKTRETQYF
j_gene: TRBJ2-3; d_gene: .; abundance: .; v_gene: TRBV5-1; CDR3nt: TGCGCCAGCAGCGAACAGGGTCCAGATACGCAGTATTTT; CDR3aa: CASSEQGPDTQYF
j_gene: TRBJ1-2; d_gene: .; abundance: .; v_gene: TRBV7-3; CDR3nt: TGTGCCAGCAGCTTAGGGGGAACTTATGGCTACACCTTC; CDR3aa: CASSLGGTYGYTF
j_gene: TRBJ2-1; d_gene: .; abundance: .; v_gene: TRBV5-1; CDR3nt: TGCGCCAGCAGCGGCCGGGGCCTATACAATGAGCAGTTCTTC; CDR3aa: CASSGRGLYNEQFF
j_gene: TRBJ1-3; d_gene: .; abundance: .; v_gene: TRBV19; CDR3nt: TGTGCCAGTAGTCTCCAGTCCGGGAACTCTGGAAACACCATATATTTT; CDR3aa: CASSLQSGNSGNTIYF
j_gene: TRBJ1-1; d_gene: TRBD1; abundance: .; v_gene: TRBV14; CDR3nt: TGTGCCAGCACTCTCAGCAGGGGGACTGAAGCTTTCTTT; CDR3aa: CASTLSRGTEAFF
j_gene: TRBJ1-5; d_gene: .; abundance: .; v_gene: TRBV2; CDR3nt: TGTGCCAGCAGCCCAGGGGATCAGCCCCAGCATTTT; CDR3aa: CASSPGDQPQHF
j_gene: TRBJ2-3; d_gene: TRBD2; abundance: .; v_gene: TRBV5-4; CDR3nt: TGTGCCAGCAGCAAGACTAGCGGACGAACAGATACGCAGTATTTT; CDR3aa: CASSKTSGRTDTQYF
j_gene: TRBJ2-2; d_gene: .; abundance: .; v_gene: TRBV2; CDR3nt: TGTGCCAGCTCGGATGGGATTGGCGGGGAGCTGTTTTTT; CDR3aa: CASSDGIGGELFF
j_gene: TRBJ2-7; d_gene: .; abundance: .; v_gene: TRBV7-9; CDR3nt: TGTGCCAGCAGCCTAGCATCGACCTCCTACGAGCAGTACTTC; CDR3aa: CASSLASTSYEQYF
j_gene: TRBJ1-4; d_gene: TRBD1; abundance: .; v_gene: TRBV30; CDR3nt: TGTGCCTGGAGTAAGACAGGGTTAAATGAAAAACTGTTTTTT; CDR3aa: CAWSKTGLNEKLFF
j_gene: TRBJ1-4; d_gene: .; abundance: few; v_gene: TRBV11-2; CDR3nt: TGTGCCAGCAGCTTACATGAAAAACTGTTTTTT; CDR3aa: CASSLHEKLFF
j_gene: TRBJ1-2; d_gene: .; abundance: .; v_gene: TRBV6-1; CDR3nt: TGTGCCAGCAGTCCGGGACTCCGGTACACCTTC; CDR3aa: CASSPGLRYTF
j_gene: TRBJ2-1; d_gene: .; abundance: .; v_gene: TRBV2; CDR3nt: TGTGCCAGCAGTGTCGATGGAAGAGGTGAGCAGTTCTTC; CDR3aa: CASSVDGRGEQFF
j_gene: TRBJ2-1; d_gene: TRBD2; abundance: .; v_gene: TRBV5-4; CDR3nt: TGTGCCAGCAGCTTGTCGGCTAGCGGGAGGACATACAATGAGCAGTTCTTC; CDR3aa: CASSLSASGRTYNEQFF
j_gene: TRBJ1-1; d_gene: .; abundance: .; v_gene: TRBV7-9; CDR3nt: TGTGCCAGCAGCTTAGTCTCAGTGAGCACTGAAGCTTTCTTT; CDR3aa: CASSLVSVSTEAFF
j_gene: TRBJ2-3; d_gene: TRBD2; abundance: .; v_gene: TRBV2; CDR3nt: TGTGCCAGGAGGAAGACTAGCGGGAGCACAGATACGCAGTATTTT; CDR3aa: CARRKTSGSTDTQYF
j_gene: TRBJ2-7; d_gene: .; abundance: .; v_gene: TRBV5-1; CDR3nt: TGCGCCAGCAGCTTGGATGGAGGGTGGGCCTACGAGCAGTACTTC; CDR3aa: CASSLDGGWAYEQYF
j_gene: TRBJ1-3; d_gene: TRBD1; abundance: few; v_gene: TRBV2; CDR3nt: TGTGCCAGCAGTGCAGGACAGGTGGGAAACACCATATATTTT; CDR3aa: CASSAGQVGNTIYF
j_gene: TRBJ2-2; d_gene: TRBD2; abundance: few; v_gene: TRBV5-1; CDR3nt: TGCGCCAGCAGCTTACTAGCGGGAGGAACCACCGGGGAGCTGTTTTTT; CDR3aa: CASSLLAGGTTGELFF
j_gene: TRBJ2-4; d_gene: .; abundance: once; v_gene: TRBV6-4; CDR3nt: TGTGCCAGCAGTGACTCTTCCCTCCCGCACATTCAGTACTTC; CDR3aa: CASSDSSLPHIQYF
j_gene: TRBJ2-3; d_gene: .; abundance: .; v_gene: TRBV7-6; CDR3nt: TGTGCCAGCAGCCCTGCGGATCAGAGGCTCACAGATACGCAGTATTTT; CDR3aa: CASSPADQRLTDTQYF
j_gene: TRBJ1-6; d_gene: .; abundance: once; v_gene: TRBV28; CDR3nt: TGTGCCAGCAGAAGTCGGACAGTAAGTTCACCCCTCCACTTT; CDR3aa: CASRSRTVSSPLHF
j_gene: TRBJ1-5; d_gene: TRBD1; abundance: .; v_gene: TRBV7-2; CDR3nt: TGTGCCAGCAGCCCTACAGGGGTTAGCAATCAGCCCCAGCATTTT; CDR3aa: CASSPTGVSNQPQHF
j_gene: TRBJ2-3; d_gene: .; abundance: once; v_gene: TRBV11-2; CDR3nt: TGTGCCAGCAGCTTAGTATCGGGGACAGATACGCAGTATTTT; CDR3aa: CASSLVSGTDTQYF
j_gene: TRBJ2-7; d_gene: .; abundance: few; v_gene: TRBV5-1; CDR3nt: TGCGCCAGCAGCTTGCCTAGAGGACAGAGAGCCTACGAGCAGTACTTC; CDR3aa: CASSLPRGQRAYEQYF